This TCR beta chain was obtained from a study of CD8+CD57+ T cells in acquired aplastic anemia. Across the study: Recorded DNA amounts for sorted CD4+ and CD8+ cells had an average of 3.2 ug.

Genomic DNA served as template for TCR beta VDJ and CDR3 profiling. TCRdb re-analysed the reads in MiXCR, keeping a single row per CDR3 protein. This repertoire shows roughly 300,000 distinct CDR3 sequences, around 60% found once; its top ten account for around 7.6%. Study conclusions and caveats: Around 29 CD8+ CDR3 sequences were shared between patients and controls. Patients showed no significant difference from controls in CD8+ Simpson's diversity.

In the case of this clonotype: What it binds is unknown.

With V trimmed by 7 bases and J by 0 bases, 6 bases remained unmatched. Germline CDR1 and CDR2: SNHLY and FYNNEI. The CDR3 has 14 residues. This rearrangement joins TRBV2 to TRBJ2-7; 7 nucleotides agree with TRBD2. The sequence derives from a human donor with severe aplastic anemia or a healthy control (not recorded which). The sequencing sample was made of sorted CD4+, CD8+, or CD8+CD57+ T cells (not recorded which) from PBMCs. CDR3 residues: CASIEAGYSYEQYF. The CDR3, as DNA: TGTGCCAGCATCGAAGCGGGGTACTCCTACGAGCAGTACTTC.